A selection of T cell receptor beta chains follows, all from one sample in a study of blood T cell repertoires in COVID-19. Using immunoSEQ multiplex PCR, the repertoire was profiled, and TCRdb retains in-frame clones only, with some absent. The sample lists 250,000 to 300,000 clones, approximately 88% seen once, with 0.75% to 1% in the top ten. Sequencing used PBMCs or T cells enriched from blood (not recorded which). These TCRs come from a woman aged 25 to 39 who had recovered from COVID-19. The CDR3 runs from the conserved cysteine through the conserved F or W. A D gene is named only where the DNA matches it firmly. Clone sizes are given selectively: once, few, many, or a class where the clone is expanded.

CDR3nt: TGTGCCAGCAGCCAAGTGACTAGCGGGAGGGCCTTAATCCCTAGCACAGATACGCAGTATTTT
CDR3aa: CASSQVTSGRALIPSTDTQYF
abundance: NA
j_gene: TRBJ2-3
v_gene: TRBV3-1/TRBV3-2
d_gene: TRBD2

CDR3nt: TGTGCCAGCAGTTTGGTCCGGAGGCCTTATGGCTACACCTTC
CDR3aa: CASSLVRRPYGYTF
abundance: NA
j_gene: TRBJ1-2
v_gene: TRBV28
d_gene: NA

CDR3nt: TGTGCCAGCAGCTTAATTGGACAGGGGCAAGAGACCCAGTACTTC
CDR3aa: CASSLIGQGQETQYF
abundance: once
j_gene: TRBJ2-5
v_gene: TRBV7-6
d_gene: TRBD1

CDR3nt: TGTGCCAGCAGCTTAAATGCTGACAGGGGAGTATTCGGCTACACCTTC
CDR3aa: CASSLNADRGVFGYTF
abundance: NA
j_gene: TRBJ1-2
v_gene: TRBV7-3
d_gene: TRBD1

CDR3nt: TGCGCCAGCAGCCCGGGACTAGCCTACGAGCAGTACTTC
CDR3aa: CASSPGLAYEQYF
abundance: NA
j_gene: TRBJ2-7
v_gene: TRBV5-1
d_gene: TRBD2

CDR3nt: TGTGCCAGCAGTTTTGTCGGGAGTCCCGGGGAGCTGTTTTTT
CDR3aa: CASSFVGSPGELFF
abundance: NA
j_gene: TRBJ2-2
v_gene: TRBV27
d_gene: NA

CDR3nt: TGTGCCAGTAGTCTCCTAGCGGGAGCGGACACCGGGGAGCTGTTTTTT
CDR3aa: CASSLLAGADTGELFF
abundance: NA
j_gene: TRBJ2-2
v_gene: TRBV19
d_gene: TRBD2

CDR3nt: TGTGCCAGCAGCCTTCGTACAGGGTTCAGTCGCGACGAGCAGTACTTC
CDR3aa: CASSLRTGFSRDEQYF
abundance: NA
j_gene: TRBJ2-7
v_gene: TRBV9
d_gene: NA

CDR3nt: TGTGCCAGCTTCGGACGGGGAAACACTGAAGCTTTCTTT
CDR3aa: CASFGRGNTEAFF
abundance: once
j_gene: TRBJ1-1
v_gene: TRBV12-3/TRBV12-4
d_gene: NA

CDR3nt: TGTGCCAGCAGTTTCCAGGGGCCCAATGAGCAGTTCTTC
CDR3aa: CASSFQGPNEQFF
abundance: NA
j_gene: TRBJ2-1
v_gene: TRBV28
d_gene: NA

CDR3nt: TGTGCCAGCAGTTATAAGGGGTTTACTGAAGCTTTCTTT
CDR3aa: CASSYKGFTEAFF
abundance: once
j_gene: TRBJ1-1
v_gene: TRBV12-3/TRBV12-4
d_gene: NA

CDR3nt: TGTGCCAGCAGCTTAGGCGGTTTTCTAGCGGGTATTAATGAGCAGTTCTTC
CDR3aa: CASSLGGFLAGINEQFF
abundance: once
j_gene: TRBJ2-1
v_gene: TRBV13
d_gene: TRBD2

CDR3nt: TGTGCCAGCAGTTCCCTACAGGGAATCAACACTGAAGCTTTCTTT
CDR3aa: CASSSLQGINTEAFF
abundance: NA
j_gene: TRBJ1-1
v_gene: TRBV28
d_gene: NA

CDR3nt: TGTGCCAGCAGACCGGGGGGATTAGGTGAAGCTTTCTTT
CDR3aa: CASRPGGLGEAFF
abundance: once
j_gene: TRBJ1-1
v_gene: TRBV11-1
d_gene: NA

CDR3nt: TGTGCCACCAGTGTAACAGGGGCCAATCAGCCCCAGCATTTT
CDR3aa: CATSVTGANQPQHF
abundance: few
j_gene: TRBJ1-5
v_gene: TRBV24-1
d_gene: TRBD1

CDR3nt: TGTGCCAGCAGCCAGACAGGTGGAAAACTGTTTTTT
CDR3aa: CASSQTGGKLFF
abundance: NA
j_gene: TRBJ1-4
v_gene: TRBV27
d_gene: NA

CDR3nt: TGTGCCAGCAGCCGTCTTCTCTCTGGGGCCAACGTCCTGACTTTC
CDR3aa: CASSRLLSGANVLTF
abundance: NA
j_gene: TRBJ2-6
v_gene: TRBV11-1
d_gene: NA

CDR3nt: TGTGCCAGCAGCTTAGGACAGCGAAATGGCTACACCTTC
CDR3aa: CASSLGQRNGYTF
abundance: few
j_gene: TRBJ1-2
v_gene: TRBV7-2
d_gene: NA

CDR3nt: TGTGCCAGCAGCCAAAAGGAGGAAAACATTCAGTACTTC
CDR3aa: CASSQKEENIQYF
abundance: NA
j_gene: TRBJ2-4
v_gene: TRBV3-1/TRBV3-2
d_gene: NA

CDR3nt: TGCGCCAGCAGCCAAGATTGGGGACTTGGTAATTCACCCCTCCACTTT
CDR3aa: CASSQDWGLGNSPLHF
abundance: NA
j_gene: TRBJ1-6
v_gene: TRBV4-3
d_gene: NA

CDR3nt: TGCAGCGTCCCGGAGGGGGCCTATGAGCAGTTCTTC
CDR3aa: CSVPEGAYEQFF
abundance: NA
j_gene: TRBJ2-1
v_gene: TRBV29-1
d_gene: NA

CDR3nt: TGTGCCAGCAGCTTGGGACAGGGTGTCTACGAGCAGTACTTC
CDR3aa: CASSLGQGVYEQYF
abundance: NA
j_gene: TRBJ2-7
v_gene: TRBV5-6
d_gene: TRBD1

CDR3nt: TGTGCCAGCAGCCCGATGGGGGGGTCTCAAGACGAGCAGTACTTC
CDR3aa: CASSPMGGSQDEQYF
abundance: once
j_gene: TRBJ2-7
v_gene: TRBV11-3
d_gene: TRBD2

CDR3nt: TGTGCCAGTAGGCGGACAGCCCTAACCTACGAGCAGTACTTC
CDR3aa: CASRRTALTYEQYF
abundance: NA
j_gene: TRBJ2-7
v_gene: TRBV19
d_gene: NA

CDR3nt: TGTGCCAGCAGCCAGTCCTCGTGGCACAGCTACGAGCAGTACTTC
CDR3aa: CASSQSSWHSYEQYF
abundance: once
j_gene: TRBJ2-7
v_gene: TRBV16
d_gene: NA

CDR3nt: TGTGCCATCAGTGGGGCAGGGCAAGAGACCCAGTACTTC
CDR3aa: CAISGAGQETQYF
abundance: many
j_gene: TRBJ2-5
v_gene: TRBV10-3
d_gene: NA

CDR3nt: TGTGCCAGCAGTTTATCCGGACTAGCGGGGACCTACGAGCAGTACTTC
CDR3aa: CASSLSGLAGTYEQYF
abundance: NA
j_gene: TRBJ2-7
v_gene: TRBV27
d_gene: TRBD2

CDR3nt: TGTGCCATCAGTCCAATTAAAGGGGGGGCCATGGGCACGACCGGGGAGCTGTTTTTT
CDR3aa: CAISPIKGGAMGTTGELFF
abundance: NA
j_gene: TRBJ2-2
v_gene: TRBV10-3
d_gene: NA

CDR3nt: TGCGCCAGCCGGCAGGGACTCACCATGAACACTGAAGCTTTCTTT
CDR3aa: CASRQGLTMNTEAFF
abundance: NA
j_gene: TRBJ1-1
v_gene: TRBV5-1
d_gene: NA

CDR3nt: TGTGCCAGCAGCCGCGGGGGCCTAGCGGGATCCTACGAGCAGTACTTC
CDR3aa: CASSRGGLAGSYEQYF
abundance: NA
j_gene: TRBJ2-7
v_gene: TRBV4-2
d_gene: TRBD2

CDR3nt: TGTGCCTGGAGTGACGGGGGGTATGACACCGGGGAGCTGTTTTTT
CDR3aa: CAWSDGGYDTGELFF
abundance: NA
j_gene: TRBJ2-2
v_gene: TRBV30
d_gene: TRBD2

CDR3nt: TGTGCCAGCAGACCCAGGTCAGCTGGCTTGTACGAGCAGTACTTC
CDR3aa: CASRPRSAGLYEQYF
abundance: NA
j_gene: TRBJ2-7
v_gene: TRBV2
d_gene: NA

CDR3nt: TGTGCCAGCAGCTCCCGACAGGGGAGCTCCTACGAGCAGTACTTC
CDR3aa: CASSSRQGSSYEQYF
abundance: NA
j_gene: TRBJ2-7
v_gene: TRBV11-3
d_gene: TRBD1

CDR3nt: TGTGCCAGCACCGAAGTCTCAGGGGGCATAGGATCTGGAAACACCATATATTTT
CDR3aa: CASTEVSGGIGSGNTIYF
abundance: NA
j_gene: TRBJ1-3
v_gene: TRBV28
d_gene: TRBD1

CDR3nt: TGTGCCAGCAGTGATAGGGGCAGGGGGCCGAGAGAGACCCAGTACTTC
CDR3aa: CASSDRGRGPRETQYF
abundance: NA
j_gene: TRBJ2-5
v_gene: TRBV6-1
d_gene: TRBD1

CDR3nt: TGTGCCAGCAGCCATCCGGACGGGGAGGGCGAGCAGTACTTC
CDR3aa: CASSHPDGEGEQYF
abundance: once
j_gene: TRBJ2-7
v_gene: TRBV5-4
d_gene: TRBD2

CDR3nt: TGCGCCAGTAGACAGGGGTTAATTACCTCCTACGAGCAGTACTTC
CDR3aa: CASRQGLITSYEQYF
abundance: NA
j_gene: TRBJ2-7
v_gene: TRBV10-2
d_gene: TRBD1

CDR3nt: TGTGCCAGAGACTACAGGGGAGGAGAGACCCAGTACTTC
CDR3aa: CARDYRGGETQYF
abundance: NA
j_gene: TRBJ2-5
v_gene: TRBV21-1
d_gene: NA

CDR3nt: TGTGCCAGCATAGCGGGGGCTCCGTCCTACAATGAGCAGTTCTTC
CDR3aa: CASIAGAPSYNEQFF
abundance: NA
j_gene: TRBJ2-1
v_gene: TRBV2
d_gene: TRBD2

CDR3nt: TGCGCCAGCAGCGCCGAACTAGCGGGAGTCATTGAGCAGTTCTTC
CDR3aa: CASSAELAGVIEQFF
abundance: NA
j_gene: TRBJ2-1
v_gene: TRBV5-1
d_gene: TRBD2

CDR3nt: TGCGCCAGCAGCTTTACAGGGGACACTGAAGCTTTCTTT
CDR3aa: CASSFTGDTEAFF
abundance: once
j_gene: TRBJ1-1
v_gene: TRBV5-1
d_gene: TRBD1

CDR3nt: TGTGCCATCAGCTGGACAGGGGCAGGGCAGCCCCAGCATTTT
CDR3aa: CAISWTGAGQPQHF
abundance: NA
j_gene: TRBJ1-5
v_gene: TRBV10-3
d_gene: TRBD1

CDR3nt: TGTGCCAGCAGCTTAATTGCGGGGGACCCCTACTCCTCCTACGAGCAGTACTTC
CDR3aa: CASSLIAGDPYSSYEQYF
abundance: once
j_gene: TRBJ2-7
v_gene: TRBV7-6
d_gene: TRBD2

CDR3nt: TGCGCCAGCAGCTTTACAGTAATCCAAGAGACCCAGTACTTC
CDR3aa: CASSFTVIQETQYF
abundance: NA
j_gene: TRBJ2-5
v_gene: TRBV5-1
d_gene: NA

CDR3nt: TGTGCCATCATACTAGCGGGAGCGAGAAGCTCCTACAATGAGCAGTTCTTC
CDR3aa: CAIILAGARSSYNEQFF
abundance: NA
j_gene: TRBJ2-1
v_gene: TRBV10-3
d_gene: TRBD2

CDR3nt: TGTGCAAGTCGCCGAATTCGACTAGCGGGGGACCGCACAGATACGCAGTATTTT
CDR3aa: CASRRIRLAGDRTDTQYF
abundance: NA
j_gene: TRBJ2-3
v_gene: TRBV12-2
d_gene: NA

CDR3nt: TGCGCCAGCAGCACTGTTGGGACTACCTTTACCCAGTACTTC
CDR3aa: CASSTVGTTFTQYF
abundance: NA
j_gene: TRBJ2-5
v_gene: TRBV4-1
d_gene: TRBD2

CDR3nt: TGCGCCAGCAGCCAGTTAACAGTTGGTACGCAGTATTTT
CDR3aa: CASSQLTVGTQYF
abundance: NA
j_gene: TRBJ2-3
v_gene: TRBV4-1
d_gene: NA

CDR3nt: TGTGCCAGCTCACCACTACGACAGTTCTCCCCTGGGGAGACCCAGTACTTC
CDR3aa: CASSPLRQFSPGETQYF
abundance: NA
j_gene: TRBJ2-5
v_gene: TRBV18
d_gene: NA

CDR3nt: TGTGCCAGCTCCCGAACAGAGGGGGCAAATCGTGGCTACACCTTC
CDR3aa: CASSRTEGANRGYTF
abundance: NA
j_gene: TRBJ1-2
v_gene: TRBV18
d_gene: TRBD1

CDR3nt: TGTGCCAGCAGCCCCCCTTTTTGGGCTAGCGGGAGAACCTACGAGCAGTACTTC
CDR3aa: CASSPPFWASGRTYEQYF
abundance: NA
j_gene: TRBJ2-7
v_gene: TRBV11-2
d_gene: TRBD2

CDR3nt: TGTGCCAGCAGCTTGGGGACAGGGGCCAGGCTTTACGGCTACACCTTC
CDR3aa: CASSLGTGARLYGYTF
abundance: NA
j_gene: TRBJ1-2
v_gene: TRBV7-2
d_gene: TRBD1

CDR3nt: TGTGCCTGGAGGGGGCGTAGGGGATTACCCTACGAGCAGTACTTC
CDR3aa: CAWRGRRGLPYEQYF
abundance: once
j_gene: TRBJ2-7
v_gene: TRBV30
d_gene: NA

CDR3nt: TGTGCCAGCAGTTATGGGACAGGGGCCTATGGCTACACCTTC
CDR3aa: CASSYGTGAYGYTF
abundance: few
j_gene: TRBJ1-2
v_gene: TRBV6-5
d_gene: TRBD1

CDR3nt: TGTGCCAGCAGCCACCGGGACAGGAGGTGGGAGCAGTACTTC
CDR3aa: CASSHRDRRWEQYF
abundance: NA
j_gene: TRBJ2-7
v_gene: TRBV7-9
d_gene: TRBD1

CDR3nt: TGTGCCAGCAGCGGACTAGCGGGACCCAATGAGCAGTTCTTC
CDR3aa: CASSGLAGPNEQFF
abundance: NA
j_gene: TRBJ2-1
v_gene: TRBV28
d_gene: TRBD2

CDR3nt: TGCAGCGTTGGGGCAGGTTGGGGCATGAACACTGAAGCTTTCTTT
CDR3aa: CSVGAGWGMNTEAFF
abundance: NA
j_gene: TRBJ1-1
v_gene: TRBV29-1
d_gene: NA

CDR3nt: TGTGCCAGCAGCTTAGAACTGACAGATTACACTGAAGCTTTCTTT
CDR3aa: CASSLELTDYTEAFF
abundance: NA
j_gene: TRBJ1-1
v_gene: TRBV11-2
d_gene: NA

CDR3nt: TGTGCCAGCAGCGCAGATTCTAGGGCTTTCTTT
CDR3aa: CASSADSRAFF
abundance: NA
j_gene: TRBJ1-1
v_gene: TRBV7-9
d_gene: NA

CDR3nt: TGTGCCAGCAGTGAAACAGCTGAAGGTTATGGCTACACCTTC
CDR3aa: CASSETAEGYGYTF
abundance: NA
j_gene: TRBJ1-2
v_gene: TRBV2
d_gene: NA